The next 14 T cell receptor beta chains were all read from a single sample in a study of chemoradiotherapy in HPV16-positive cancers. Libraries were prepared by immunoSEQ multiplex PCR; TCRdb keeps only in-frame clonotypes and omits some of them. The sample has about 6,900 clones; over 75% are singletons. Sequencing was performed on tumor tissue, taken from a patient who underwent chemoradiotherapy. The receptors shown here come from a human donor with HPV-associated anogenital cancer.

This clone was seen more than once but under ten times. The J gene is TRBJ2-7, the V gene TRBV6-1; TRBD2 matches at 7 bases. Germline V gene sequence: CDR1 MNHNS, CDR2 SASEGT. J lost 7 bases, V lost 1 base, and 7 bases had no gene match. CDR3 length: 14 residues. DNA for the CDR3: TGTGCCAGCAGTGAAGTGGGGGGAGGGATTGAGCAGTACTTC. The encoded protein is CASSEVGGGIEQYF.

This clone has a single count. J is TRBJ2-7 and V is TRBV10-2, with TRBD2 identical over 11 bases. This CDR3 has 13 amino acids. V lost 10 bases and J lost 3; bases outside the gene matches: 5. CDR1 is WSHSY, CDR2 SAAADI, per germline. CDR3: CATSTSGIYEQYF. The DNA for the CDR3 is TGCGCCACTTCGACTAGCGGGATCTACGAGCAGTACTTC.

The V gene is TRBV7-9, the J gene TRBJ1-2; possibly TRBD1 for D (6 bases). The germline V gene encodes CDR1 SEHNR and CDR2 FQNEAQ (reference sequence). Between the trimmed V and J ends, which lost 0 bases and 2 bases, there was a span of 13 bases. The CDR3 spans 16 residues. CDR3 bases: TGTGCCAGCAGCTTAGCGAGTGGACAGAACAACTATGGCTACACCTTC. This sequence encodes CASSLASGQNNYGYTF.

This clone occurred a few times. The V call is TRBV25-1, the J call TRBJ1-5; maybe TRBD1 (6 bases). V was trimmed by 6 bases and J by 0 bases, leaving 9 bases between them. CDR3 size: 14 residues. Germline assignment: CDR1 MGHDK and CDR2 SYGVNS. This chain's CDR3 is CASSLTGSNQPQHF. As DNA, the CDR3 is TGTGCCAGCAGCTTGACAGGTAGCAATCAGCCCCAGCATTTT.

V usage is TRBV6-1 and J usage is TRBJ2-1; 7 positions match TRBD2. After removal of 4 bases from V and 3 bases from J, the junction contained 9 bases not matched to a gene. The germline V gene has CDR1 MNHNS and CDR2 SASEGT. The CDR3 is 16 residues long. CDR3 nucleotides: TGTGCCAGCAGTGTAGAAGCGGGATTCGTCTACAATGAGCAGTTCTTC. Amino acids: CASSVEAGFVYNEQFF.

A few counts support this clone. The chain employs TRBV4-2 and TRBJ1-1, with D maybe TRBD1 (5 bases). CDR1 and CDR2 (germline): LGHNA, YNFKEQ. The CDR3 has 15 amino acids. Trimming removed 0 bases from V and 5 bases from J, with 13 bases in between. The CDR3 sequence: CASSQEGPGETEAFF. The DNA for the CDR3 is TGTGCCAGCAGCCAAGAAGGACCGGGGGAAACTGAAGCTTTCTTT.

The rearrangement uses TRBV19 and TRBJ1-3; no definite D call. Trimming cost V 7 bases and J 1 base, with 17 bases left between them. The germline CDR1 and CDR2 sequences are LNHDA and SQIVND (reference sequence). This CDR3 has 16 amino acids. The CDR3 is CASNFGSSRSGNTIYF. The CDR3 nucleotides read TGTGCCAGTAATTTCGGCAGCTCTCGGTCTGGAAACACCATATATTTT.

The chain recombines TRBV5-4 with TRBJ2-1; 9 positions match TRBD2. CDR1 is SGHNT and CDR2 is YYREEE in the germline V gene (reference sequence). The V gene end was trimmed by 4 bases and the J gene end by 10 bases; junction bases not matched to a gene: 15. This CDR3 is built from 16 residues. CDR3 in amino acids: CASSPGAGGPFQEQFF. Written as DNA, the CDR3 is TGTGCCAGCAGCCCGGGGGCGGGAGGGCCTTTTCAAGAGCAGTTCTTC.

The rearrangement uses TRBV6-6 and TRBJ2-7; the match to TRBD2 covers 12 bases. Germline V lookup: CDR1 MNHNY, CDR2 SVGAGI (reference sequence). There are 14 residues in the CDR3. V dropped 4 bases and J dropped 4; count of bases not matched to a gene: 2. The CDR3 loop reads CASSSGLAGYEQYF. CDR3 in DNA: TGTGCCAGCAGTTCGGGACTAGCGGGTTACGAGCAGTACTTC.

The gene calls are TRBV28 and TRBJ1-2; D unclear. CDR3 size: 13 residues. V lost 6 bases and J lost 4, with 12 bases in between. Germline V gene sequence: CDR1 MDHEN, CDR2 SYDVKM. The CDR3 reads CASSQSPLYGYTF. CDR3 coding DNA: TGTGCCAGCAGCCAGTCTCCCCTCTATGGCTACACCTTC.

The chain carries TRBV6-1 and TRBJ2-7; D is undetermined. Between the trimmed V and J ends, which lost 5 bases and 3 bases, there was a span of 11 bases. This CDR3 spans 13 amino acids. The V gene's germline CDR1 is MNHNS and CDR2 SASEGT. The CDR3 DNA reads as TGTGCCAGCAGTTGGCAGGACCTCTACGAGCAGTACTTC. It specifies CASSWQDLYEQYF.

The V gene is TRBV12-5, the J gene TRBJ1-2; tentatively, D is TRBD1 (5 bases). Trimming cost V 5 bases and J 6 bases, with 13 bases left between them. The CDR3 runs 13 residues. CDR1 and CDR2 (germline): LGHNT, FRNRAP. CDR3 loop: CASGPSGLHGYTF. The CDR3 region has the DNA TGTGCTAGTGGTCCCTCAGGGCTTCATGGCTACACCTTC.

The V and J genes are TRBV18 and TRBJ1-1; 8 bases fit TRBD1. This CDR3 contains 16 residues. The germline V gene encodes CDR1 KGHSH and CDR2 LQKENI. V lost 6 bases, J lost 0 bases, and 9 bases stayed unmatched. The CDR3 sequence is CASSSSGTGLNTEAFF. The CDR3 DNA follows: TGTGCCAGCTCCAGTTCCGGGACAGGATTGAACACTGAAGCTTTCTTT. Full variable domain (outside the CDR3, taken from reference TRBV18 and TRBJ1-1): NAGVMQNPRHLVRRRGQEARLRCSPMKGHSHVYWYRQLPEEGLKFMVYLQKENIIDESGMPKERFSAEFPKEGPSILRIQQVVRGDSAAYFCASSSSGTGLNTEAFFGQGTRLTVV.

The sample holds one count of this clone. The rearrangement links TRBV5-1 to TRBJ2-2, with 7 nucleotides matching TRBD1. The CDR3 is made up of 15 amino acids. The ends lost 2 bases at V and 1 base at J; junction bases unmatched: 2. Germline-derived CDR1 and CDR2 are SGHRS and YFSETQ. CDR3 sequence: CASSLGGRNTGELFF. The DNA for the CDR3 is TGCGCCAGCAGCTTAGGGGGCCGGAACACCGGGGAGCTGTTTTTT.